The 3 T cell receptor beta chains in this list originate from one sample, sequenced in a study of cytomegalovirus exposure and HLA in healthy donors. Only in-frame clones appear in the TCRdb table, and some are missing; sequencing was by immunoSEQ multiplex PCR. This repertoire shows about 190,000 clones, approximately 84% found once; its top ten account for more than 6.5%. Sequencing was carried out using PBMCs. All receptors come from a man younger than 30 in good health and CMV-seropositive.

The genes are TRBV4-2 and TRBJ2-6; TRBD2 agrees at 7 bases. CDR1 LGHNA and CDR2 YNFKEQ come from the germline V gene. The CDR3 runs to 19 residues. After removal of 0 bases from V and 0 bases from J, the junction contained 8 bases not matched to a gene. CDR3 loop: CASSQEDAGVGSGANVLTF. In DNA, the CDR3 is TGTGCCAGCAGCCAAGAGGACGCGGGGGTTGGCTCTGGGGCCAACGTCCTGACTTTC.

CDR3 in amino acids: CASSGWGQGARETQYF. CDR3 nucleotides: TGTGCCAGCAGTGGGTGGGGACAGGGGGCTCGAGAGACCCAGTACTTC. The chain carries TRBV6-1 and TRBJ2-5; 12 positions match TRBD1. This CDR3 has 16 amino acids. CDR1 and CDR2 (germline): MNHNS, SASEGT. Trimming took 4 bases from V and 4 from J; bases not matched to a gene: 7.

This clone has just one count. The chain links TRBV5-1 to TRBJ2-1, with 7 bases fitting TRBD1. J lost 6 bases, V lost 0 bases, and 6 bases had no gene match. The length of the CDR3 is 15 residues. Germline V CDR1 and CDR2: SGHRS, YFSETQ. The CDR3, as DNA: TGCGCCAGCAGCTTGGGGGACAGAGGGAGCAATGAGCAGTTCTTC. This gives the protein CASSLGDRGSNEQFF.